The T cell receptor beta chain under discussion was sequenced for a study of T cells in Graves' hyperthyroidism and ophthalmopathy. Germline loops: CDR1 SGHTA, CDR2 FQGNSA. The CDR3 length is 13 residues. The ends were cut back, 1 base at V and 3 bases at J, with 6 bases in the middle. TCR beta CDR3 sequences were amplified from RNA transcripts. In the first-round RT-PCR of the TCR CDR3, the HTBI primer set was used. TCRdb reanalysed the multiplex PCR reads using MiXCR and keeps one entry per CDR3 protein. The table lists hundreds of thousands of distinct CDR3 sequences, about 18% of them singletons, with about 4% in the top ten. This clonotype was recorded many times. Antigen: not known. General study findings and limits: Blood also showed most of the thyroid clonotypes that were expanded above 0.001.

The specimen was blood. This clonotype was sampled from a woman aged 18-35 years with Graves' hyperthyroidism. This chain uses TRBV7-2 with TRBJ1-1, with no clear D. The DNA for the CDR3 is TGTGCCAGCAGCTTAGAAATGGACACTGAAGCTTTCTTT. The encoded protein is CASSLEMDTEAFF. The whole variable domain, filled in from reference TRBV7-2 and TRBJ1-1, reads GAGVSQSPSNKVTEKGKDVELRCDPISGHTALYWYRQSLGQGLEFLIYFQGNSAPDKSGLPSDRFSAERTGGSVSTLTIQRTQQEDSAVYLCASSLEMDTEAFFGQGTRLTVV.